One T cell receptor (beta chain) is described in this entry. Its antigen is unknown. This record comes from a study of response to subunit inactivated influenza vaccine. TCRdb passed the RT-PCR reads through MiXCR, listing each CDR3 protein once. Among 300,000 to 350,000 distinct CDR3 sequences, roughly 22% were seen once, and the ten largest hold under 13%. Findings and caveats of the study: The authors suggested that every seasonal influenza vaccination recruits few new T cells.

Deletions cut 1 base from V and 2 bases from J, with 9 bases between. Per the germline V gene, CDR1 is LGHDT and CDR2 is YNNKEL (reference sequence). This CDR3 is 15 amino acids long. This TCR derives from a man aged 50-75 years who received an inactivated influenza vaccine. The chain has TRBV3-1 and TRBJ2-4; D is unclear. Here the sequenced sample was PBMCs from blood, taken less than 22 months after vaccination. The CDR3 nucleotides are TGTGCCAGCAGCCAAGCTTGGGATACCAAAAACATTCAGTACTTC. The encoded protein is CASSQAWDTKNIQYF.